This T cell receptor beta chain was documented in a study of regulatory T cells in long-lasting Graves disease. The wider study: It was over 5 years of antithyroid drugs, with positive TSH receptor antibodies, that meant persistent Graves' disease. Points from the study as a whole: The persistent group shared about 2,500 public clonotypes, more than the approximately 1,000 shared by new patients.

This CDR3 has 14 residues. Germline assignment: CDR1 MNHEY and CDR2 SMNVEV (reference sequence). The junction had 9 bases not matched to a gene; V was cut back by 7 bases and J by 10 bases. Construction of the TCR beta libraries employed iRepertoire HTBI primers in conjunction with Arm-PCR of CDR3 regions. Original processing methods: Segment identification across samples yielded 50 to 80 TRBV and about 13 TRBJ segments. Each CDR3 protein gets one entry after TCRdb re-called the multiplex PCR reads with MiXCR. The V and J calls here are based on TCRdb, not the publication. Of about 660,000 distinct CDR3 sequences listed, around 30% are singletons. This clonotype was seen only a few times. Its antigen is not known. The time point is: persistent/refractory GD, antithyroid drugs over 5 years with positive TRAb. RNA isolated from PBMCs was used to make the TCR library.

This clonotype originated in a female donor with Graves disease. The material was peripheral blood mononuclear cells (PBMCs), obtained when the disease was refractory, from a patient treated with antithyroid drugs. The chain couples TRBV27 to TRBJ2-1, with 11 bases fitting TRBD1. This CDR3 is CASKEDRGPGEQFF. The CDR3 nucleotides are TGTGCCAGCAAGGAGGACAGGGGGCCGGGGGAGCAGTTCTTC.